The T cell receptor (beta chain) described here comes from a study of T cell responses to AZD1222 COVID-19 vaccine. The V gene's germline CDR1 is SGDLS and CDR2 YYNGEE. This CDR3 is built from 15 residues. The trim removed 2 bases at V and 4 bases at J, leaving 8 bases unmatched. Findings and limits, study-wide: Mostly white British, mostly female donors; authors suggested clonal diversity may be underestimated. No day 14 peak samples; only post-peak repertoires were characterized.

The repertoire was sequenced with immunoSEQ multiplex PCR; TCRdb's copy has only in-frame clones and lacks some. Of approximately 90,000 clones listed, 90% are singletons. This clone was recorded a few times. Its antigen is not identified. The chain has TRBV9 and TRBJ2-7, with 8 bases fitting TRBD2. The sequence was obtained from an adult in good health. Material: peripheral blood, obtained on day 0 of AZD1222 vaccination. CDR3 in DNA: TGTGCCAGCAGCGTCGGGACTAGTGGCCTTTACGAGCAGTACTTC. Translated: CASSVGTSGLYEQYF.